This T cell receptor beta chain was documented in a study of blood T cell repertoires in COVID-19. Overall study context: The United States, Italy and Spain provided the acute and convalescent COVID-19 samples. PBMCs, B-cell-depleted T cells, or T cells were the source of the cDNA or gDNA that made up the material.

V was shortened by 5 bases and J by 8 bases, with 27 bases between the two germline ends. This CDR3 has 17 amino acids. CDR1 and CDR2 (germline): MDHEN, SYDVKM. Recruitment covered some 25 US areas and drew participants whose ages spanned roughly 18 to 100 years. Cohort 3 donors were reported recovered after two negative PCRs, clearance, or symptom resolution. The data were produced by immunoSEQ multiplex PCR, yet TCRdb's version contains in-frame clones alone and is incomplete. The sample records around 500,000 clones, approximately 86% being singletons. Sequenced: PBMCs or T cells enriched from blood (not recorded which). This chain joins TRBV28 and TRBJ1-2; the D gene is possibly TRBD1 (6 bases). This sequence originates from a woman aged 55-70 years who had recovered from COVID-19. The CDR3 nucleotides are TGTGCCAGCAGTCTAATGAGGGGGGGCCACCGGGATGGCGGCTACACCTTC. Amino acid sequence: CASSLMRGGHRDGGYTF.